The rows below give T cell receptor beta chains drawn from one sample of a study of T cells in Graves' hyperthyroidism and ophthalmopathy. TCRdb re-called the multiplex PCR reads with MiXCR, one entry per CDR3 protein. The sample gives 730,000 or so distinct CDR3 sequences, 18% of which show up once; about a sixth is in the top ten. Sequenced input: blood. The source is a woman between 45 and 60 years old with Graves' hyperthyroidism that later progressed to Graves' ophthalmopathy. The CDR3 runs from the conserved cysteine through the conserved F or W. The D gene is left open where the match is weak. Expanded clones get a size class; other rows say once, few or many, or leave the size out.

>many|TRBV7-6|TRBD2|TRBJ2-1
TGTGCCAGCAGCTTAAGACTAGCGGGGGCAATCCCCTACAATGAGCAGTTCTTC
CASSLRLAGAIPYNEQFF
>many|TRBV5-1|.|TRBJ1-4
TGCGCCAGCAGCTTGGACCGCCTCCCTGCAACTAATGAAAAACTGTTTTTT
CASSLDRLPATNEKLFF
>few|TRBV5-1|.|TRBJ1-2
TGCGCCAGCAGCCGTGTGGGGGCTGGCTACACCTTC
CASSRVGAGYTF
>many|TRBV10-2|TRBD1|TRBJ2-1
TGCGCCAGCAGTGTAGGGACAGCTTACAATGAGCAGTTCTTC
CASSVGTAYNEQFF
>.|TRBV12-3/TRBV12-4|.|TRBJ1-2
TGTGCCAGCATTAACTCGGGTGATTACAACTATGGCTACACCTTC
CASINSGDYNYGYTF
>many|TRBV5-1|TRBD2|TRBJ2-3
TGCGCCAGCAGCCCCTTGACTAGCGCCAGCACAGATACGCAGTATTTT
CASSPLTSASTDTQYF
>once|TRBV2|.|TRBJ1-1
TGTGCCAGCAGTGGGGGTGGTCTCACTGAAGCTTTCTTT
CASSGGGLTEAFF
>few|TRBV20-1|TRBD1|TRBJ1-3
TGCAGTGCTCAGACAGGGGGAGAAAACACCATATATTTT
CSAQTGGENTIYF
>many|TRBV5-6|TRBD1|TRBJ2-3
TGTGCCAGCAGCGCCGACAGGGCGGGCACAGATACGCAGTATTTT
CASSADRAGTDTQYF
>few|TRBV27|.|TRBJ1-1
TGTGCCAGCAGTACGACTCTTATCGGAGCTGAAGCTTTCTTT
CASSTTLIGAEAFF
>.|TRBV28|TRBD2|TRBJ2-4
TGTGCCAGCAGTTATCAAGGACTAGCGGGTATCAAAAACATTCAGTACTTC
CASSYQGLAGIKNIQYF
>.|TRBV6-1|.|TRBJ1-3
TGTGCCAGCAGCCCACCAGGGTCGGCGGGAAACACCATATATTTT
CASSPPGSAGNTIYF
>few|TRBV5-1|TRBD1|TRBJ1-2
TGCGCCAGCAGCTCCGAGACAGGGGGGTATGGCTACACCTTC
CASSSETGGYGYTF
>many|TRBV12-3/TRBV12-4|TRBD1|TRBJ1-1
TGTGCCAGCAGCGGACGAGGGGGCCGCACTGAAGCTTTCTTT
CASSGRGGRTEAFF
>many|TRBV20-1|.|TRBJ2-5
TGCAGTGCTACCACAACCTTAGAGACCCAGTACTTC
CSATTTLETQYF
>.|TRBV6-2/TRBV6-3|.|TRBJ1-5
TGTGCCAGCGAATCCAGCCATAGCAATCAGCCCCAGCATTTT
CASESSHSNQPQHF
>.|TRBV4-1|TRBD2|TRBJ2-3
TGCGCCAGCAGCCAAGTAGGCACAGCGGGGGGGCGATATACGCAGTATTTT
CASSQVGTAGGRYTQYF
>many|TRBV11-2|.|TRBJ2-5
TGTGCCAGCAGCCCGGTCCAAGAGACCCAGTACTTC
CASSPVQETQYF
>.|TRBV2|.|TRBJ1-5
TGTGCCAGCGTTGGCACAGAGTATAGCAATCAGCCCCAGCATTTT
CASVGTEYSNQPQHF
>many|TRBV20-1|.|TRBJ2-7
TGCAGTGCTATCTATGGGACGGACGACTACGAGCAGTACTTC
CSAIYGTDDYEQYF
>.|TRBV28|.|TRBJ1-2
TGTGCCAGCAGCCGGGGCCCAGTCAAGAGCTACACCTTC
CASSRGPVKSYTF
>.|TRBV9|.|TRBJ1-3
TGTGCCAGCAGCGAAGTCGGTCAAGGTTCCCGCTCTGGAAGCACCATATATTTT
CASSEVGQGSRSGSTIYF
>.|TRBV20-1|.|TRBJ2-7
TGCAGTGCTAGACCAAGGAGGGCTGCTCGTTACGAGCAGTACTTC
CSARPRRAARYEQYF
>.|TRBV14|.|TRBJ2-2
TGTGCCAGCAGCCAATTAGCGGCAGACACCGGGGAGCTGTTTTTT
CASSQLAADTGELFF
>many|TRBV2|.|TRBJ1-5
TGTGCCAGCAGTCGTGGGGGGTCGAGCAATCAGCCCCAGCATTTT
CASSRGGSSNQPQHF
>many|TRBV12-3/TRBV12-4|TRBD1|TRBJ2-1
TGTGCCAGCAGTGGACAGGGATACAATGAGCAGTTCTTC
CASSGQGYNEQFF
>.|TRBV6-5|.|TRBJ1-2
TGTGCCAGCAGTTATTTTGGAATCTCGGAATATGGCTACACCTTC
CASSYFGISEYGYTF
>.|TRBV5-1|.|TRBJ1-6
TGCGCCAGCAGCTTAGGGACGGTGAGTTCCTATAATTCACCCCTCCACTTT
CASSLGTVSSYNSPLHF
>.|TRBV5-1|.|TRBJ2-1
TGCGCCAGCAGCGCGGAGACCGGGACTGGGGTTGAGCAGTTCTTC
CASSAETGTGVEQFF
>many|TRBV3-1|.|TRBJ2-1
TGTGCCAGCAGCCAAGAGGACCGACAGAATGAGCAGTTCTTC
CASSQEDRQNEQFF
>.|TRBV19|.|TRBJ1-2
TGTGCCAGTAGTCAAACCCCTTGGCTCGGCTACACCTTC
CASSQTPWLGYTF
>.|TRBV5-4|.|TRBJ1-6
TGTGCCAGCAGCTTGGCGGCAGGGGACAATTCACCCCTCCACTTT
CASSLAAGDNSPLHF
>.|TRBV27|TRBD1|TRBJ1-2
TGTGCCAGCAGCCTACAGGGGATGGGTGGCTACACCTTC
CASSLQGMGGYTF
>.|TRBV3-1|.|TRBJ2-2
TGTGCCAGCAGCCTTCAGGGATCGGGCACCGGGGAGCTGTTTTTT
CASSLQGSGTGELFF
>once|TRBV29-1|TRBD1|TRBJ2-1
TGCAGCGTTGAAGGACAGGGGGCTTACAATGAGCAGTTCTTC
CSVEGQGAYNEQFF
>many|TRBV20-1|TRBD2|TRBJ2-5
TGCAGTGCTAGGGTGGCTAGCGGGGCGGAGACCCAGTACTTC
CSARVASGAETQYF
>once|TRBV6-1|.|TRBJ2-5
TGTGCCAGCACCGAAGTGTACAGCCAAGAGACCCTGTACTTC
CASTEVYSQETLYF
>.|TRBV10-3|TRBD2|TRBJ2-3
TGTGCCATCAGTGAGTCGAGGGCTAGCGGCGATACGCAGTATTTT
CAISESRASGDTQYF
>few|TRBV7-9|.|TRBJ1-3
TGTGCCAGCAGCTTGGACCTAAGAAGATATGGAAACACCATATATTTT
CASSLDLRRYGNTIYF
>few|TRBV12-3/TRBV12-4|.|TRBJ1-4
TGTGCCAGCAGAAGCCCGGATACGGGTGAAAAACTGTTTTTT
CASRSPDTGEKLFF
>.|TRBV6-2/TRBV6-3|TRBD2|TRBJ2-1
TGTGCCAGCAATAGAGATATGATAGGCGGGAGCTCCTACAATGAGCAGTTCTTC
CASNRDMIGGSSYNEQFF
>.|TRBV6-2/TRBV6-3|.|TRBJ2-7
TGTGCCAGCAGTCACTCTATAGGACCCTACGAGCAGTACTTC
CASSHSIGPYEQYF
>few|TRBV5-1|.|TRBJ2-2
TGCGCCAGCAGCTTTGGCAGGGTGAACACCGGGGAGCTGTTTTTT
CASSFGRVNTGELFF
>many|TRBV12-3/TRBV12-4|TRBD1|TRBJ2-3
TGTGCCAGCAGTTTAGAACAGGGGCCCGCAGATACGCAGTATTTT
CASSLEQGPADTQYF
>many|TRBV30|.|TRBJ2-7
TGTGCCTGGAGCGAGGGCAGGGGAGCCTACGAGCAGTACTTC
CAWSEGRGAYEQYF
>.|TRBV5-4|.|TRBJ2-2
TGTGCCAGCAGCTTGGAGGGTATGATATCGAACACCGGGGAGCTGTTTTTT
CASSLEGMISNTGELFF
>.|TRBV29-1|.|TRBJ2-5
TGCAGCGTGGAAGCGCGGTACCTCGAACACTTCCGGGAACCTGGGGAGACCCAGTACTTC
CSVEARYLEHFREPGETQYF
>many|TRBV5-1|.|TRBJ1-1
TGCGCCAGCAGCTCTCACGGGAACACTGAAGCTTTCTTT
CASSSHGNTEAFF
>.|TRBV19|.|TRBJ1-5
TGTGCCAGTAGTATCTCCGGGAGTCCGGGACATCAGCCCCAGCATTTT
CASSISGSPGHQPQHF
>few|TRBV4-2|.|TRBJ1-5
TGTGCCAGCAGCCAAGAGGAGGGAAGTGGCAATCAGCCCCAGCATTTT
CASSQEEGSGNQPQHF
>.|TRBV30|.|TRBJ2-3
TGTGCCTGGAGCCCGACAGATACGCAGTATTTT
CAWSPTDTQYF
>many|TRBV11-2|.|TRBJ1-1
TGTGCCAGCAGCTTAGATGTGGTCCGGCCTTTCTTT
CASSLDVVRPFF
>few|TRBV15|.|TRBJ2-1
TGTGCCACCAGCAGAAGACAGGCCCAAATGATGAATGAGCAGTTCTTC
CATSRRQAQMMNEQFF
>many|TRBV2|.|TRBJ1-1
TGTGCCAGCACGCCGTTGACCATGAACACTGAAGCTTTCTTT
CASTPLTMNTEAFF
>.|TRBV20-1|.|TRBJ1-4
TGCAGTGCCGAGGACCGTGGAGGAGGCGAAAAACTGTTTTTT
CSAEDRGGGEKLFF
>.|TRBV6-2/TRBV6-3|.|TRBJ2-3
TGTGCCAGCAGACGCTTTGCGGGGAGCACAGATACGCAGTATTTT
CASRRFAGSTDTQYF
>many|TRBV20-1|.|TRBJ2-3
TGCAGCGCATGGCCGTCGGGGGGCAAGGATACGCAGTATTTT
CSAWPSGGKDTQYF